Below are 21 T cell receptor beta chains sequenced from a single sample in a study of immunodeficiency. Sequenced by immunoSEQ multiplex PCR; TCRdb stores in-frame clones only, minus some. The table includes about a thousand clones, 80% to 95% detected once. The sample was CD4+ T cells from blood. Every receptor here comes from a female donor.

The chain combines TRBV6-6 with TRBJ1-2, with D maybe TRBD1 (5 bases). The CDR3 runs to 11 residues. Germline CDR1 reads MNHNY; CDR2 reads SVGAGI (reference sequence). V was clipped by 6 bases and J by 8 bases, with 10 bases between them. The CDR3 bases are TGTGCCAGCAGCTCAGGGTACGGCTACACCTTC. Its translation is CASSSGYGYTF.

The CDR3 loop reads CASSRRLATHHNSPLHF. The CDR3 bases are TGTGCCAGCAGCCGCCGGTTAGCTACACATCATAATTCACCCCTCCACTTT. The J gene is TRBJ1-6, the V gene TRBV21-1. TRBV21-1 has pseudogene status. CDR3 length equals 17 residues.

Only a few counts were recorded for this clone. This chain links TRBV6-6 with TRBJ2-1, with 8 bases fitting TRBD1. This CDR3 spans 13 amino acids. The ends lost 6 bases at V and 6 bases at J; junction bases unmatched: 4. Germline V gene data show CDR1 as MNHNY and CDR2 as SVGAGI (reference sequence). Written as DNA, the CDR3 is TGTGCCAGCAGCCCGGACAGGGCCAATGAGCAGTTCTTC. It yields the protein CASSPDRANEQFF.

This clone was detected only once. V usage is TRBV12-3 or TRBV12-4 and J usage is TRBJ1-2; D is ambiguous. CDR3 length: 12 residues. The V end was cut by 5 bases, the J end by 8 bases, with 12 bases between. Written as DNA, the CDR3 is TGTGCCAGCAGTCTTCAAGGCGAGGGCTACACCTTC. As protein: CASSLQGEGYTF.

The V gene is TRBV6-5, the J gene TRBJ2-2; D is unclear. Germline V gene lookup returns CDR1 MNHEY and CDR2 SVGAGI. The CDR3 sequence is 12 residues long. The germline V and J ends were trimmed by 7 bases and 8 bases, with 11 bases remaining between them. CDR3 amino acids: CASTGKKGELFF. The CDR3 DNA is TGTGCCAGCACCGGAAAAAAAGGGGAGCTGTTTTTT.

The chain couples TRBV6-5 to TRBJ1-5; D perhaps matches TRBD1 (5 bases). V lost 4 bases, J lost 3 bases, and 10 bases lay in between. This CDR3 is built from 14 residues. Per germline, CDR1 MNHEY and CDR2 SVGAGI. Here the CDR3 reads CASSSRVNNQPQHF. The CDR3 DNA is TGTGCCAGCAGTTCCAGGGTAAACAATCAGCCCCAGCATTTT.

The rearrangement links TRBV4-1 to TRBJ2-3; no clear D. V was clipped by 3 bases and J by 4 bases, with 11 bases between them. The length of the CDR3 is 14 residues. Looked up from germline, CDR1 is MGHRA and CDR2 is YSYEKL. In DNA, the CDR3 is TGCGCCAGCAGCCACGTCGATTTCCCAGATACGCAGTATTTT. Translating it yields CASSHVDFPDTQYF.

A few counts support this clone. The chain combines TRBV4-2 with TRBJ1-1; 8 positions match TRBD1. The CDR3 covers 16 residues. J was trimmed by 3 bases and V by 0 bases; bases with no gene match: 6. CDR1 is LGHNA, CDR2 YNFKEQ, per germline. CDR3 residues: CASSQDRGRGDTEAFF. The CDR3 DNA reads TGTGCCAGCAGCCAAGACAGGGGGCGCGGGGACACTGAAGCTTTCTTT.

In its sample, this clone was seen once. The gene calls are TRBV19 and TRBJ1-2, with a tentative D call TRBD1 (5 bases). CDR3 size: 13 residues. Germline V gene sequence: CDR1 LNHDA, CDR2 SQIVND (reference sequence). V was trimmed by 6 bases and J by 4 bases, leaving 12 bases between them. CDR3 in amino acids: CASSWDDAYGYTF. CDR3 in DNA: TGTGCCAGTAGCTGGGACGACGCCTATGGCTACACCTTC. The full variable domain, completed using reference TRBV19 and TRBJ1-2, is DGGITQSPKYLFRKEGQNVTLSCEQNLNHDAMYWYRQDPGQGLRLIYYSQIVNDFQKGDIAEGYSVSREKKESFPLTVTSAQKNPTAFYLCASSWDDAYGYTFGSGTRLTVV.

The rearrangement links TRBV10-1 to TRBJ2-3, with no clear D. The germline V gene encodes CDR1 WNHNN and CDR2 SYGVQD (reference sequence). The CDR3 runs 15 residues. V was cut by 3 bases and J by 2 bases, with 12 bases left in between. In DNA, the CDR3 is TGCGCCAGCAGTGATTCCCGGGTCCCCACAGATACGCAGTATTTT. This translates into CASSDSRVPTDTQYF.

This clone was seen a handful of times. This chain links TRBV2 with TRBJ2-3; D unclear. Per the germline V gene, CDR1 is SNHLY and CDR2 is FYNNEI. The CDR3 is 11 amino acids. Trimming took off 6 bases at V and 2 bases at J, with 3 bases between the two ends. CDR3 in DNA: TGTGCCAGCAGGAACACAGATACGCAGTATTTT. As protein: CASRNTDTQYF.

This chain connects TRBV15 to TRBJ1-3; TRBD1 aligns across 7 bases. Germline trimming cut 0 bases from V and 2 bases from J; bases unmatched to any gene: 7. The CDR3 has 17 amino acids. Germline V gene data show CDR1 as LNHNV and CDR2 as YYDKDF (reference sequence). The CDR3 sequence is CATSRDSSGGTGNTIYF. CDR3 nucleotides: TGTGCCACCAGCAGAGATTCATCAGGGGGTACTGGAAACACCATATATTTT.

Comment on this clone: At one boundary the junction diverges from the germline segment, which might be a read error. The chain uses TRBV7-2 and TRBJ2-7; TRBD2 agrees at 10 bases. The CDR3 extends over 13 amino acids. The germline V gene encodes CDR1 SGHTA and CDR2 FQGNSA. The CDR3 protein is CASSLAGVYEQYF. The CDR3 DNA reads TGTGCCAGCAGCCTAGCGGGAGTCTACGAGCAGTACTTC.

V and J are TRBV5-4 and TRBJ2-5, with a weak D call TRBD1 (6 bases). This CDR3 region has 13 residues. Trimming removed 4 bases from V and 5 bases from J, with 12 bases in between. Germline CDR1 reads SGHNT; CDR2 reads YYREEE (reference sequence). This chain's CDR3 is CASSTTGTETQYF. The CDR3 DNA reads TGTGCCAGCAGCACCACAGGGACGGAGACCCAGTACTTC.

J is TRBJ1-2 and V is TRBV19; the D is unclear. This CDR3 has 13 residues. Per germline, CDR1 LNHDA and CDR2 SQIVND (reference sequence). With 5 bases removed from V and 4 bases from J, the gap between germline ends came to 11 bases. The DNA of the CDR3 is TGTGCCAGTAGTGTACGCGGAGTCTATGGCTACACCTTC. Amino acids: CASSVRGVYGYTF. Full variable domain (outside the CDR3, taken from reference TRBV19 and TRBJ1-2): DGGITQSPKYLFRKEGQNVTLSCEQNLNHDAMYWYRQDPGQGLRLIYYSQIVNDFQKGDIAEGYSVSREKKESFPLTVTSAQKNPTAFYLCASSVRGVYGYTFGSGTRLTVV.

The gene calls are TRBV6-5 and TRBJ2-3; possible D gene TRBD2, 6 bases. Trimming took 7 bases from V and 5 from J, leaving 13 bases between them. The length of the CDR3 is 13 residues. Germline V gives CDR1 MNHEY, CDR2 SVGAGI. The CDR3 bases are TGTGCCAGCACGGACGGGAGAAGAGATACGCAGTATTTT. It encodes CASTDGRRDTQYF.

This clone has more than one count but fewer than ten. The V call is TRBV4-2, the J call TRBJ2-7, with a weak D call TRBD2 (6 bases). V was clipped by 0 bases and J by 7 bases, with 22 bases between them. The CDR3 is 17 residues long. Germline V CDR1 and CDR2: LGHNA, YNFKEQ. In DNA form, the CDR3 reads TGTGCCAGCAGCCAAGATCGGAGACTAGACACATCCGAAGAGCAGTACTTC. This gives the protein CASSQDRRLDTSEEQYF.

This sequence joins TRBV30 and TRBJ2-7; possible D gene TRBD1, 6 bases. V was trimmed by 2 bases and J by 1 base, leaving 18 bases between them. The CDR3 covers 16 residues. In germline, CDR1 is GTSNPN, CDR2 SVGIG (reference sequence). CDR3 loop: CAWSLRAGVGSYEQYF. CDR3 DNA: TGTGCCTGGAGTCTCAGGGCAGGGGTAGGATCCTACGAGCAGTACTTC.

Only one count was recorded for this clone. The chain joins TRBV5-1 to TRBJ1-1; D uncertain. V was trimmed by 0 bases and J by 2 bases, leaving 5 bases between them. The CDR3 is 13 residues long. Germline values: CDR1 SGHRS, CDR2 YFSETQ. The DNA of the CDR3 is TGCGCCAGCAGCTTGGACGTTAACACTGAAGCTTTCTTT. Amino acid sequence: CASSLDVNTEAFF.

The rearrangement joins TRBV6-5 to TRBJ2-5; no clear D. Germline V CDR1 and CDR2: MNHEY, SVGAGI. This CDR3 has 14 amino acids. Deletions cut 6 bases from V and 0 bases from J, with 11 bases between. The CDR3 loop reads CASRRGANQETQYF. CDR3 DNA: TGTGCCAGCAGGCGAGGAGCTAACCAAGAGACCCAGTACTTC.

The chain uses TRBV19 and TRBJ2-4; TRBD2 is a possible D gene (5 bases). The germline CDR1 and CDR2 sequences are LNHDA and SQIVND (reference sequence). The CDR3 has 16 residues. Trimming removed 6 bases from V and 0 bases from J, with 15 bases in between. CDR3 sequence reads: CASSEPRRLAKNIQYF. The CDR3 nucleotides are TGTGCCAGTAGCGAACCTAGGAGGTTAGCCAAAAACATTCAGTACTTC.